This T cell receptor beta chain derives from a study of CD8+ T cells in alopecia areata. Whole-study context: By percentage of affected scalp area, the severity of treated patients was scored.

Study outcomes and limitations: Tofacitinib significantly brought down scalp clonality and expanded CD8+ clones among top 100.

Noted treatment: oral pan-JAK inhibitor, 5-10 mg twice daily. Germline trimming cut 5 bases from V and 7 bases from J; bases unmatched to any gene: 8. In germline, CDR1 is LNHDA, CDR2 SQIVND (reference sequence). The CDR3 length is 15 residues. Following RNA extraction, reverse transcription yielded cDNA that acted as the sequencing template. Sequencing used immunoSEQ multiplex PCR; TCRdb keeps in-frame clones, though not all of them. The sample gives 150,000 or so clones, 54% of which show up once; 15% to 20% is in the top ten. On this clone itself: What it binds is unknown.

The chain links TRBV19 to TRBJ1-5; 10 bases match TRBD1. The starting material was CD8+ T cells sorted from blood, obtained at week 4, from a patient treated with tofacitinib. This TCR was recovered from a human donor with alopecia areata. The DNA for the CDR3 is TGTGCCAGTAGTGTACGACAGGGGGCTCGGCAGCCCCAGCATTTT. It is translated as CASSVRQGARQPQHF.